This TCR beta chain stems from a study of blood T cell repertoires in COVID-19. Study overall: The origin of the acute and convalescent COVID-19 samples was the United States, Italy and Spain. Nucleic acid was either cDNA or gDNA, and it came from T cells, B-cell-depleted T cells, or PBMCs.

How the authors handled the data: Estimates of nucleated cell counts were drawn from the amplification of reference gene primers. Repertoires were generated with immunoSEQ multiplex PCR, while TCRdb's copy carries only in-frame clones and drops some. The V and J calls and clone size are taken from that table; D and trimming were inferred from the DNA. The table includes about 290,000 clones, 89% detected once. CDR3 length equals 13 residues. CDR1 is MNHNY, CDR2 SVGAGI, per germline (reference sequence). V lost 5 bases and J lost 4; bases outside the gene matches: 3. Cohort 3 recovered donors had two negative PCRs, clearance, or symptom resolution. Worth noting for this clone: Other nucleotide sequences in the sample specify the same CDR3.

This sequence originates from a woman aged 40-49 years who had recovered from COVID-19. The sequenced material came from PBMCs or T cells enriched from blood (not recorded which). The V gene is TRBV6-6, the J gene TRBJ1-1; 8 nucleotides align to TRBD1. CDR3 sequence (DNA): TGTGCCAGCAGTCCCGGACAGGGCACTGAAGCTTTCTTT. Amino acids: CASSPGQGTEAFF.